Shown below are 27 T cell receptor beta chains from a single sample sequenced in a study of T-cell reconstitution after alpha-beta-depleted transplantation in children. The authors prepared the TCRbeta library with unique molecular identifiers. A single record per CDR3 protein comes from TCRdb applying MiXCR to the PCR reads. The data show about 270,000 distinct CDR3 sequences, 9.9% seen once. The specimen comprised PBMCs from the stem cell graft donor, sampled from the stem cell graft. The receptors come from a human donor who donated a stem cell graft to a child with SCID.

As DNA, the CDR3 is TGCGCCAGCAGCCCGGGACTGCCCGGCGGGGAGCTGTTTTTT. It is translated as CASSPGLPGGELFF. The V gene is TRBV5-1, the J gene TRBJ2-2; D perhaps matches TRBD2 (6 bases). CDR1 is SGHRS, CDR2 YFSETQ, per germline. With 4 bases removed from V and 7 bases from J, the gap between germline ends came to 14 bases. The CDR3 runs to 14 residues.

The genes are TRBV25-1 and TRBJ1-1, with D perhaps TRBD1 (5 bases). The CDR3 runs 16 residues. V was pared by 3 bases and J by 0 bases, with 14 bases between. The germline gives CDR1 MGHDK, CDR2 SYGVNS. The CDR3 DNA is TGTGCCAGCAGTGAGGGGCAGGGATATCTGAACACTGAAGCTTTCTTT. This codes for CASSEGQGYLNTEAFF.

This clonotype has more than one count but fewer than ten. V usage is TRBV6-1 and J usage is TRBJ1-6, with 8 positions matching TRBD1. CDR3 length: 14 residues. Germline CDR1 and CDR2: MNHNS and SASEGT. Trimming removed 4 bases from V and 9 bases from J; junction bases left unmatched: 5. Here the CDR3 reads CASSVDRVTSPLHF. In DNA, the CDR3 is TGTGCCAGCAGTGTGGACAGGGTCACTTCACCCCTCCACTTT.

This chain's CDR3 is CASSTTGSGIQETQYF. In DNA form, the CDR3 reads TGTGCCAGTAGTACAACCGGTTCGGGGATACAAGAGACCCAGTACTTC. The gene calls are TRBV19 and TRBJ2-5, with a tentative D call TRBD2 (5 bases). The CDR3 sequence is 16 residues long. With 4 bases removed from V and 2 bases from J, the gap between germline ends came to 17 bases. Germline V gene lookup returns CDR1 LNHDA and CDR2 SQIVND (reference sequence).

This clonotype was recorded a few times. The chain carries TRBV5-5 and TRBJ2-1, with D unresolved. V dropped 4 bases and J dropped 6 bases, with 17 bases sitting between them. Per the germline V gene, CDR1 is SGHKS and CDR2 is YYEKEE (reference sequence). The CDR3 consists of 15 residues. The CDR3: CASSPTGLITNEQFF. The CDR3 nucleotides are TGTGCCAGCAGCCCTACGGGCCTGATTACCAATGAGCAGTTCTTC.

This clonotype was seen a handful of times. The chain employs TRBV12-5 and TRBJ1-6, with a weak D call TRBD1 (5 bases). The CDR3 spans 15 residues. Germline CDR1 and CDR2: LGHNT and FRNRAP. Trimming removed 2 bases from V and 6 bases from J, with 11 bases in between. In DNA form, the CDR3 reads TGTGCTAGTGGTTTGTGGGACCGGGGTAATTCACCCCTCCACTTT. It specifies CASGLWDRGNSPLHF.

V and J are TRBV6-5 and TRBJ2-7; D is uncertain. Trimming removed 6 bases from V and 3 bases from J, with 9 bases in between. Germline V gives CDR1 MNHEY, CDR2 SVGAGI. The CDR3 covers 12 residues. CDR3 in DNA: TGTGCCAGCAGACGCGACAACTACGAGCAGTACTTC. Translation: CASRRDNYEQYF.

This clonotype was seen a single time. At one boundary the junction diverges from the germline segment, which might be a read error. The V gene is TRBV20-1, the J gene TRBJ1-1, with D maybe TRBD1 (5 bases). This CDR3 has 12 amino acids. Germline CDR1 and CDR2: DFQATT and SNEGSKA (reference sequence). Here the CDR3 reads CCARGGNTEAFF. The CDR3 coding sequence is TGCTGTGCTAGGGGCGGGAACACTGAAGCTTTCTTT.

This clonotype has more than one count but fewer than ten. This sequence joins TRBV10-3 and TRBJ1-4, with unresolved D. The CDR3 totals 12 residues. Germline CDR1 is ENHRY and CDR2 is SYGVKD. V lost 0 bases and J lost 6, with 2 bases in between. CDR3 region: CAISESDEKLFF. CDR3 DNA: TGTGCCATCAGTGAGTCCGATGAAAAACTGTTTTTT.

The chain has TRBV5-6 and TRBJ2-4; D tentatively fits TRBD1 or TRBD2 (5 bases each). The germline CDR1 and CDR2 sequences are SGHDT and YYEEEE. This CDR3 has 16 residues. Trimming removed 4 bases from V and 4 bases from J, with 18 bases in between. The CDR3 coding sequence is TGTGCCAGCAGCCCCGGGACCGACTTACTTAAAAACATTCAGTACTTC. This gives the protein CASSPGTDLLKNIQYF.

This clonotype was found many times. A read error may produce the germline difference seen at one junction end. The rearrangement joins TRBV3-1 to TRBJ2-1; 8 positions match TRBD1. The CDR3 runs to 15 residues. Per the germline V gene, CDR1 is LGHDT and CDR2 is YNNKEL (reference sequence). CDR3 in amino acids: CASSLPSGQDNEQFF. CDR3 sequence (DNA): TGTGCCAGCAGCCTCCCATCGGGACAGGACAACGAGCAGTTCTTC.

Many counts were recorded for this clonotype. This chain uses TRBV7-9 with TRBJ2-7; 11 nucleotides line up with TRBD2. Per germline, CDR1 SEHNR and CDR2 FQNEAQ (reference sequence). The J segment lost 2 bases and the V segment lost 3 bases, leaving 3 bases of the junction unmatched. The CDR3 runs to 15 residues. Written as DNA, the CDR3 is TGTGCCAGCAGCTTGGGACTAGCGGCGGCCTACGAGCAGTACTTC. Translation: CASSLGLAAAYEQYF.

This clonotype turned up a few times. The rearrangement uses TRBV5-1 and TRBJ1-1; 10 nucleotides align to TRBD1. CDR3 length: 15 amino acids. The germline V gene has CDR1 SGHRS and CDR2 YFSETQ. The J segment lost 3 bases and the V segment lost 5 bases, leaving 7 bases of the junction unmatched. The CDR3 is CASRGTGDRYTEAFF. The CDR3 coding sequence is TGCGCCAGCAGGGGGACAGGGGATCGGTACACTGAAGCTTTCTTT.

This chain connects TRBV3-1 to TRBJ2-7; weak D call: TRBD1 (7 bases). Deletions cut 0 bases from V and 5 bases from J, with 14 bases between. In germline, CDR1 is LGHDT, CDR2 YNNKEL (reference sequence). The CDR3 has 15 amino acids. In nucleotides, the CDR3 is TGTGCCAGCAGCCAAGAAGGCACCAGGGGGGACGAGCAGTACTTC. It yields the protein CASSQEGTRGDEQYF.

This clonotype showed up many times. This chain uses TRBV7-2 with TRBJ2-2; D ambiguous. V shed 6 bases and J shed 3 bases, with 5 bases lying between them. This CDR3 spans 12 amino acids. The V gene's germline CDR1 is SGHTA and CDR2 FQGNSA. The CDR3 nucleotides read TGTGCCAGCAGTTGGGACACCGGGGAGCTGTTTTTT. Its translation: CASSWDTGELFF.

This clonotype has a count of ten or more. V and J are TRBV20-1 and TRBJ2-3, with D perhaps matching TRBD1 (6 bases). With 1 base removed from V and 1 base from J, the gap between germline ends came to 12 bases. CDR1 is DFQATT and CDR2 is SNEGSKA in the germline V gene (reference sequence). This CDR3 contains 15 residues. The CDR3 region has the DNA TGCAGTGCTAGAGCCCCGGGACACCGCACAGATACGCAGTATTTT. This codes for CSARAPGHRTDTQYF.

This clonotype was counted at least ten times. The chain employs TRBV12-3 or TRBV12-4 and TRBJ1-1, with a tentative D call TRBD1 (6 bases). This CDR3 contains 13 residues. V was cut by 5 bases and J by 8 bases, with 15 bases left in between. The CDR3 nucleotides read TGTGCCAGCAGTATGACCGGGGGGGCCGAAGCTTTCTTT. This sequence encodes CASSMTGGAEAFF.

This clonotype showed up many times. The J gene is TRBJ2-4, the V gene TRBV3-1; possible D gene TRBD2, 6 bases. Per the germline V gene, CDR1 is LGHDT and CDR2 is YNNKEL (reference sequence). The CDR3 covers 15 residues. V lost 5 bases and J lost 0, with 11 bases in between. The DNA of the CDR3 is TGTGCCAGCAGCGGGCCGGGACTAGCCAAAAACATTCAGTACTTC. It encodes CASSGPGLAKNIQYF.

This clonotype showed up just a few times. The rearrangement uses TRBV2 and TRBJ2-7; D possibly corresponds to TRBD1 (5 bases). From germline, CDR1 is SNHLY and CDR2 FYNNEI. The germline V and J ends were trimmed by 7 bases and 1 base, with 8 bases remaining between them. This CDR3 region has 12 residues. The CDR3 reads CASIGESYEQYF. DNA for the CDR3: TGTGCCAGCATAGGGGAATCCTACGAGCAGTACTTC.

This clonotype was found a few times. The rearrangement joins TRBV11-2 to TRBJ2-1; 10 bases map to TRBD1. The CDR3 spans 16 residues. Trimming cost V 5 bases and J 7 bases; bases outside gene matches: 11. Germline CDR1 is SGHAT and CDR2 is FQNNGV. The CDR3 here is CASSAPGTGDRNEQFF. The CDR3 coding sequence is TGTGCCAGCAGCGCCCCCGGGACAGGGGACCGAAATGAGCAGTTCTTC.

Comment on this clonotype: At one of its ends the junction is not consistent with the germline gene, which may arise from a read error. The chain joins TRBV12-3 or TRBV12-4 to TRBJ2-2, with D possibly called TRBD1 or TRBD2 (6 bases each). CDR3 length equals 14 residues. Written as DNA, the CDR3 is TGTGCCAGCAGTTTAGTGGGGGGCACCGTGGAGCTGTTTTTT. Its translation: CASSLVGGTVELFF.

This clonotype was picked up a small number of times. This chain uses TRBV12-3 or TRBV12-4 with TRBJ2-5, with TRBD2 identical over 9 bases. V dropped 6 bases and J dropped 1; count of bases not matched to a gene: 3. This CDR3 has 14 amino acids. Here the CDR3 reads CASSYSGGQETQYF. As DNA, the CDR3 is TGTGCCAGCAGCTATAGCGGGGGCCAAGAGACCCAGTACTTC.

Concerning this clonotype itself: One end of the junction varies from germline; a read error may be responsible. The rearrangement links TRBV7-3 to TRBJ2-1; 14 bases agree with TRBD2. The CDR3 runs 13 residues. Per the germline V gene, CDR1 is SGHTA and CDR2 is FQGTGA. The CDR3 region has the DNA TGTGCCAGCAGCCCCGGGACTAGCGGGGGTGTGGTCTTC. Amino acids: CASSPGTSGGVVF. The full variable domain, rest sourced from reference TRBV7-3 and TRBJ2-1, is GAGVSQTPSNKVTEKGKYVELRCDPISGHTALYWYRQSLGQGPEFLIYFQGTGAADDSGLPNDRFFAVRPEGSVSTLKIQRTERGDSAVYLCASSPGTSGGVVFGPGTRLTVL.

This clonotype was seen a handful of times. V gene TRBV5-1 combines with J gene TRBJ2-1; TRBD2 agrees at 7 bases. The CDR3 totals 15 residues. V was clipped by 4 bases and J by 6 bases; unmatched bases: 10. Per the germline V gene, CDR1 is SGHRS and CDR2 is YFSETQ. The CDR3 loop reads CASSRERGLSNEQFF. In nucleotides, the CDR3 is TGCGCCAGCAGCAGGGAGCGGGGTCTTAGCAATGAGCAGTTCTTC.

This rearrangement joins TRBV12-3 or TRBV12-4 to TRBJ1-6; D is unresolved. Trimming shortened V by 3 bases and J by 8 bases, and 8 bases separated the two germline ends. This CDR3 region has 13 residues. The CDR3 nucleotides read TGTGCCAGCAGTTTGCGGCGGGATTCACCCCTCCACTTT. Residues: CASSLRRDSPLHF.

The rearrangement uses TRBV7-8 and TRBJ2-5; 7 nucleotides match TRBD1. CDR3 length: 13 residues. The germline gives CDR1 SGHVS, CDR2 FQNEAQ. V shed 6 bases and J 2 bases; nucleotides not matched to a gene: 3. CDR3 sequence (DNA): TGTGCCAGCAGAGACAGGGCGCAAGAGACCCAGTACTTC. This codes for CASRDRAQETQYF.

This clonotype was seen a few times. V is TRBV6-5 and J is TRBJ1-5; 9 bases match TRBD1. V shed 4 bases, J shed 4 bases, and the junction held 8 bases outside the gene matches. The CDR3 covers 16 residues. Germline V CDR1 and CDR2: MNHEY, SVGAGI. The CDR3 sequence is CASSLTRDRVNQPQHF. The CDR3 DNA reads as TGTGCCAGCAGTTTGACCCGGGACAGGGTTAATCAGCCCCAGCATTTT.